Shown below are 2 T cell receptor beta chains from a single sample sequenced in a study of shared clonotypes between healthy human individuals (TCRdb year 2020). Libraries were built with the immunoSEQ multiplex PCR assay. TCRdb's version of the immuneACCESS table is confined to in-frame rearrangements and falls short of the full clone set. An unresolved V gene accounts for under half of the shortfall where checked; the remainder is of unknown origin. This sample lists a few hundred thousand clones; 65% were detected once. More than 9.5% of the sample rests with the top ten. Material for sequencing was memory CD4+ T cells sorted from blood. This sample's cell subset or site label indicates: CD45RA-negative fraction. These receptors were taken from a young man in good health.

The chain recombines TRBV13 with TRBJ1-2; no definite D call. The V gene lost 2 bases and the J gene lost 8 bases, with 9 bases spanning the gap. The CDR3 has 12 amino acids. Germline V gene sequence: CDR1 PRHDT, CDR2 FYEKMQ (reference sequence). The DNA for the CDR3 is TGTGCCAGCAGCTTACGGGGTTTGGGCTACACCTTC. Protein product: CASSLRGLGYTF. Drawing the rest from reference TRBV13 and TRBJ1-2, the complete variable domain is AAGVIQSPRHLIKEKRETATLKCYPIPRHDTVYWYQQGPGQDPQFLISFYEKMQSDKGSIPDRFSAQQFSDYHSELNMSSLELGDSALYFCASSLRGLGYTFGSGTRLTVV.

The rearrangement uses TRBV9 and TRBJ2-1; TRBD2 matches 12 bases. V shed 1 base and J 4 bases; nucleotides not matched to a gene: 12. This CDR3 has 19 amino acids. The V gene's germline CDR1 is SGDLS and CDR2 YYNGEE. The CDR3 DNA is TGTGCCAGCAGCGTATCCCTAGCGGGAGGGCCTCACGAGTACAATGAGCAGTTCTTC. It codes for CASSVSLAGGPHEYNEQFF.